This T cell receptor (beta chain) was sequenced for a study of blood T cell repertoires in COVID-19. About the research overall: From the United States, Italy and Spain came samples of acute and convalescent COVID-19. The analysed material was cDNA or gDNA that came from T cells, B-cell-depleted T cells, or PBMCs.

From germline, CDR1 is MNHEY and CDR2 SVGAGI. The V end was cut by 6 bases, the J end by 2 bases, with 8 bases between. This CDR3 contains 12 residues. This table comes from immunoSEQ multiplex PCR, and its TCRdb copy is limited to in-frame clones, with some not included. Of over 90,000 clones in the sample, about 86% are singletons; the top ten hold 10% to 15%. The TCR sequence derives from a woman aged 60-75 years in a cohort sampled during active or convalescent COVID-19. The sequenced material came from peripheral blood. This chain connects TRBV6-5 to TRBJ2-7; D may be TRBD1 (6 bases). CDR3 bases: TGTGCCAGCAGCAGGGACACCTACGAGCAGTACTTC. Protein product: CASSRDTYEQYF.